This TCR beta chain was sequenced during a study of T cell responses to AZD1222 COVID-19 vaccine. Method: immunoSEQ multiplex PCR; TCRdb's copy keeps in-frame clones and lacks some. The sample holds 90,000 to 150,000 clones, roughly 90% seen once. The V end lost 8 bases, the J end lost 3 bases, and 19 bases lay between the germline ends. The CDR3 length is 15 residues. In germline, CDR1 is MNHEY, CDR2 SVGAGI. The genes are TRBV6-5 and TRBJ1-2; D ambiguous. The clonotype originates from an adult in good health. The sequenced sample was peripheral blood, obtained on day 0 of AZD1222 vaccination. CDR3 nucleotides: TGTGCCAGCCGGTTCAGGTCCGTTATTCACTATGGCTACACCTTC. Translated, it gives CASRFRSVIHYGYTF.